The 13 T cell receptor beta chains listed next were all sequenced from one sample in a study of cytomegalovirus exposure and HLA in healthy donors. Both 60 Vbeta primers and 13 Jbeta primers went into the PCR. Data came from immunoSEQ multiplex PCR; TCRdb stores just in-frame clones and leaves some out. This table lists roughly 90,000 clones. The material sequenced was PBMCs. All receptors come from a man in his fifties in good health and CMV-seropositive.

This sequence joins TRBV5-4 and TRBJ2-2; 14 bases are a match to TRBD2. The CDR3 extends over 16 amino acids. Germline CDR1 reads SGHNT; CDR2 reads YYREEE (reference sequence). V shed 4 bases, J shed 5 bases, and the junction held 4 bases outside the gene matches. The CDR3, as DNA: TGTGCCAGCAGCCCCGGGACTAGCGGGAGAACCGGGGAGCTGTTTTTT. Encoded protein: CASSPGTSGRTGELFF. Together with reference TRBV5-4 and TRBJ2-2, the CDR3 gives the full variable domain: ETGVTQSPTHLIKTRGQQVTLRCSSQSGHNTVSWYQQALGQGPQFIFQYYREEENGRGNFPPRFSGLQFPNYSSELNVNALELDDSALYLCASSPGTSGRTGELFFGEGSRLTVL.

The gene calls are TRBV29-1 and TRBJ2-7, with TRBD2 identical over 7 bases. V lost 6 bases, J lost 4 bases, and 18 bases stayed unmatched. In germline, CDR1 is SQVTM, CDR2 ANQGSEA. This CDR3 is built from 16 residues. The CDR3 bases are TGCAGCGTAAACGGTGGGGAGGCAAGCGGGACTTACGAGCAGTACTTC. It codes for CSVNGGEASGTYEQYF.

The chain carries TRBV7-9 and TRBJ1-1; TRBD1 aligns across 8 bases. CDR3 size: 15 residues. Germline V CDR1 and CDR2: SEHNR, FQNEAQ (reference sequence). V shed 5 bases, J shed 0 bases, and the junction held 5 bases outside the gene matches. The CDR3 reads CASSGQGLVNTEAFF. DNA for the CDR3: TGTGCCAGCAGCGGACAGGGCTTGGTGAACACTGAAGCTTTCTTT.

V usage is TRBV5-4 and J usage is TRBJ2-2; TRBD2 might be the D (6 bases). From germline, CDR1 is SGHNT and CDR2 YYREEE (reference sequence). There are 18 residues in the CDR3. The V end lost 5 bases, the J end lost 2 bases, and 22 bases lay between the germline ends. The CDR3 DNA reads as TGTGCCAGCAGTATAGGGTTGGGACTCTCTTTTAACACCGGGGAGCTGTTTTTT. Translated: CASSIGLGLSFNTGELFF.

The genes are TRBV19 and TRBJ2-1, with 7 bases matching TRBD2. Germline trimming cut 6 bases from V and 4 bases from J; bases unmatched to any gene: 6. CDR3 length equals 14 residues. Germline V gene lookup returns CDR1 LNHDA and CDR2 SQIVND (reference sequence). CDR3 nucleotides: TGTGCCAGTAGCGGCGGGGGACCTTACAATGAGCAGTTCTTC. It encodes CASSGGGPYNEQFF.

The V and J genes are TRBV7-2 and TRBJ2-3; D perhaps matches TRBD2 (6 bases). The CDR3 length is 12 residues. Trimming cost V 4 bases and J 10 bases, with 12 bases left between them. Germline lookup yields CDR1 SGHTA and CDR2 FQGNSA. This CDR3 is CASSSFWEAQYF. CDR3 DNA: TGTGCCAGCAGCTCGTTCTGGGAGGCGCAGTATTTT.

This chain connects TRBV19 to TRBJ1-2; 10 bases map to TRBD1. V shed 8 bases and J 5 bases; nucleotides not matched to a gene: 8. This CDR3 contains 14 residues. Looked up from germline, CDR1 is LNHDA and CDR2 is SQIVND (reference sequence). CDR3 loop: CASFDRGRIYGYTF. The CDR3 nucleotides read TGTGCCAGTTTTGACAGGGGGCGCATTTATGGCTACACCTTC.

The chain links TRBV7-9 to TRBJ1-5; 7 nucleotides line up with TRBD1. CDR3 length: 13 amino acids. Trimming removed 3 bases from V and 5 bases from J; junction bases left unmatched: 1. Germline values: CDR1 SEHNR, CDR2 FQNEAQ (reference sequence). The DNA for the CDR3 is TGTGCCAGCAGCTTCAGGGGGGATCAGCCCCAGCATTTT. Translated, it gives CASSFRGDQPQHF.

The chain couples TRBV11-3 to TRBJ2-7; the D is unclear. V was trimmed by 0 bases and J by 4 bases, leaving 7 bases between them. The CDR3 is 13 residues long. The germline V gene encodes CDR1 SGHNT and CDR2 YENEEA. The DNA of the CDR3 is TGTGCCAGCAGCTTAGATGGGCCTTACGAGCAGTACTTC. As protein: CASSLDGPYEQYF.

The chain links TRBV7-9 to TRBJ2-5; 9 nucleotides line up with TRBD1. The germline V gene encodes CDR1 SEHNR and CDR2 FQNEAQ (reference sequence). J was trimmed by 4 bases and V by 2 bases; bases with no gene match: 2. The CDR3 covers 14 residues. CDR3 loop: CASSLRQGGETQYF. For the CDR3, the DNA is TGTGCCAGCAGCTTAAGACAGGGGGGAGAGACCCAGTACTTC.

In DNA, the CDR3 is TGTGCCAGCTCACCACCAGTTTCTTTCAGGGGTTCACCCCTCCACTTT. Its translation: CASSPPVSFRGSPLHF. The rearrangement uses TRBV18 and TRBJ1-6, with D possibly being TRBD1 (6 bases). CDR3 length: 16 residues. V lost 0 bases and J 9 bases, leaving 15 bases between the germline ends. Germline V gene data show CDR1 as KGHSH and CDR2 as LQKENI.

This chain uses TRBV7-9 with TRBJ1-1; 7 bases are shared with TRBD1. Unmatched junction bases numbered 8, after V lost 6 bases and J lost 7 bases. Germline-derived CDR1 and CDR2 are SEHNR and FQNEAQ (reference sequence). The CDR3 covers 13 residues. As DNA, the CDR3 is TGTGCCAGCAGTAACCGGGACAGTGATGAAGCTTTCTTT. This codes for CASSNRDSDEAFF.

The rearrangement uses TRBV30 and TRBJ2-7, with a possible D match to TRBD2 (6 bases). The CDR3 runs 12 residues. The germline V and J ends were trimmed by 2 bases and 3 bases, with 8 bases remaining between them. In germline, CDR1 is GTSNPN, CDR2 SVGIG (reference sequence). The CDR3 is CAWSPGSYEQYF. Written as DNA, the CDR3 is TGTGCCTGGAGTCCCGGGAGCTACGAGCAGTACTTC.